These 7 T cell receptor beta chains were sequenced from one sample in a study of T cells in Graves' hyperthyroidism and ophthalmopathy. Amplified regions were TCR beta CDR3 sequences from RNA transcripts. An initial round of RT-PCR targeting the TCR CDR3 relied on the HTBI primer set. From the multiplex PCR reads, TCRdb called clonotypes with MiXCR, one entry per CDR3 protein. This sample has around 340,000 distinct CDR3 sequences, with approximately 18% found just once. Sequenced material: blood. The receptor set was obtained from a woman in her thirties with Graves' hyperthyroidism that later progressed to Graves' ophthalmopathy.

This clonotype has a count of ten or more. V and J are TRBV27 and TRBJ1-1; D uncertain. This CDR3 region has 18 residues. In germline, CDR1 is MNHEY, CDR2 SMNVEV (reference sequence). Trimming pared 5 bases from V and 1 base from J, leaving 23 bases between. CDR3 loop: CASSTGSFWGNPNTEAFF. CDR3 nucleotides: TGTGCCAGCAGTACGGGATCATTCTGGGGTAATCCGAACACTGAAGCTTTCTTT.

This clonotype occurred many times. CDR3 nucleotide sequence: TGTGCCAGTACCGAGGGGGTAAATGAGCAGTTCTTC. It codes for CASTEGVNEQFF. This chain joins TRBV19 and TRBJ2-1; D possibly corresponds to TRBD1 (6 bases). This CDR3 comprises 12 residues. Germline CDR1 reads LNHDA; CDR2 reads SQIVND (reference sequence). The V end lost 7 bases, the J end lost 7 bases, and 11 bases lay between the germline ends.

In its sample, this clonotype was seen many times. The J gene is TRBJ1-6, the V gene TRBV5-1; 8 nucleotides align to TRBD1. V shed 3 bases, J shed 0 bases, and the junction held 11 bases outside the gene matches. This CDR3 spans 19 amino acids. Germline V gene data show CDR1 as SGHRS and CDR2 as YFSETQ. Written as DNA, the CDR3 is TGCGCCAGCAGCTCCGGACAGGGAACTCCTAGCTCCTATAATTCACCCCTCCACTTT. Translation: CASSSGQGTPSSYNSPLHF.

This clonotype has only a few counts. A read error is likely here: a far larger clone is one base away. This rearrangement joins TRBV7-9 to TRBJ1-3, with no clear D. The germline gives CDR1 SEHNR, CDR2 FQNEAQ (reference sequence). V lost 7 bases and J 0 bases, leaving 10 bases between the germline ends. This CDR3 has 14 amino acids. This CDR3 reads CASNSGSSGNTIYF. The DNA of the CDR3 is TGTGCCAGCAATAGTGGGAGCTCTGGAAACACCATATATTTT.

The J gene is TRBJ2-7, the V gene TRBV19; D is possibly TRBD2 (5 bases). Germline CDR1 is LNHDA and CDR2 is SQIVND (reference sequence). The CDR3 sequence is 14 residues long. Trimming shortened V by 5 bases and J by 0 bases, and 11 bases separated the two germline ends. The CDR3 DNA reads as TGTGCCAGTAGTGCTAGCTATAGCTCCTACGAGCAGTACTTC. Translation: CASSASYSSYEQYF.

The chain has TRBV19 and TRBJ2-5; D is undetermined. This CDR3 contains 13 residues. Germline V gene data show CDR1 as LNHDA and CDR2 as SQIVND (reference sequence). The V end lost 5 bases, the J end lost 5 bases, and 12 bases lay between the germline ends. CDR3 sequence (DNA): TGTGCCAGTAGTGCCTCCCATGGGGAGACCCAGTACTTC. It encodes CASSASHGETQYF. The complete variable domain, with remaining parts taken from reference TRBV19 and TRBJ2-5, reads DGGITQSPKYLFRKEGQNVTLSCEQNLNHDAMYWYRQDPGQGLRLIYYSQIVNDFQKGDIAEGYSVSREKKESFPLTVTSAQKNPTAFYLCASSASHGETQYFGPGTRLLVL.

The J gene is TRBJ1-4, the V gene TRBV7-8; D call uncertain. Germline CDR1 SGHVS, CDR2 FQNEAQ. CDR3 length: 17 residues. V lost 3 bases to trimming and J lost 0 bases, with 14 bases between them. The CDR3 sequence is CASSFFTADPTNEKLFF. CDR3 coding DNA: TGTGCCAGCAGCTTTTTTACAGCTGACCCAACTAATGAAAAACTGTTTTTT.